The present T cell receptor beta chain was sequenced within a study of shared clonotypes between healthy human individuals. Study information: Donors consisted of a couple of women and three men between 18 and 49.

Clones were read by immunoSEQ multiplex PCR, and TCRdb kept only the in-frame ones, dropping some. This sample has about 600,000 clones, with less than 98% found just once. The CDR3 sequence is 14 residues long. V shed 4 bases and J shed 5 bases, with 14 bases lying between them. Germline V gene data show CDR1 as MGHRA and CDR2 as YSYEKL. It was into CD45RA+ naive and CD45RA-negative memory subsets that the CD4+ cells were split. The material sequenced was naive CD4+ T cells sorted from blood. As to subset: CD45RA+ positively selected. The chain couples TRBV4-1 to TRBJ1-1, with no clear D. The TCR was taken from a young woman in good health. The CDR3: CASSPLGRRTEAFF. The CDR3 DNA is TGCGCCAGCAGCCCATTAGGGCGCCGGACTGAAGCTTTCTTT.